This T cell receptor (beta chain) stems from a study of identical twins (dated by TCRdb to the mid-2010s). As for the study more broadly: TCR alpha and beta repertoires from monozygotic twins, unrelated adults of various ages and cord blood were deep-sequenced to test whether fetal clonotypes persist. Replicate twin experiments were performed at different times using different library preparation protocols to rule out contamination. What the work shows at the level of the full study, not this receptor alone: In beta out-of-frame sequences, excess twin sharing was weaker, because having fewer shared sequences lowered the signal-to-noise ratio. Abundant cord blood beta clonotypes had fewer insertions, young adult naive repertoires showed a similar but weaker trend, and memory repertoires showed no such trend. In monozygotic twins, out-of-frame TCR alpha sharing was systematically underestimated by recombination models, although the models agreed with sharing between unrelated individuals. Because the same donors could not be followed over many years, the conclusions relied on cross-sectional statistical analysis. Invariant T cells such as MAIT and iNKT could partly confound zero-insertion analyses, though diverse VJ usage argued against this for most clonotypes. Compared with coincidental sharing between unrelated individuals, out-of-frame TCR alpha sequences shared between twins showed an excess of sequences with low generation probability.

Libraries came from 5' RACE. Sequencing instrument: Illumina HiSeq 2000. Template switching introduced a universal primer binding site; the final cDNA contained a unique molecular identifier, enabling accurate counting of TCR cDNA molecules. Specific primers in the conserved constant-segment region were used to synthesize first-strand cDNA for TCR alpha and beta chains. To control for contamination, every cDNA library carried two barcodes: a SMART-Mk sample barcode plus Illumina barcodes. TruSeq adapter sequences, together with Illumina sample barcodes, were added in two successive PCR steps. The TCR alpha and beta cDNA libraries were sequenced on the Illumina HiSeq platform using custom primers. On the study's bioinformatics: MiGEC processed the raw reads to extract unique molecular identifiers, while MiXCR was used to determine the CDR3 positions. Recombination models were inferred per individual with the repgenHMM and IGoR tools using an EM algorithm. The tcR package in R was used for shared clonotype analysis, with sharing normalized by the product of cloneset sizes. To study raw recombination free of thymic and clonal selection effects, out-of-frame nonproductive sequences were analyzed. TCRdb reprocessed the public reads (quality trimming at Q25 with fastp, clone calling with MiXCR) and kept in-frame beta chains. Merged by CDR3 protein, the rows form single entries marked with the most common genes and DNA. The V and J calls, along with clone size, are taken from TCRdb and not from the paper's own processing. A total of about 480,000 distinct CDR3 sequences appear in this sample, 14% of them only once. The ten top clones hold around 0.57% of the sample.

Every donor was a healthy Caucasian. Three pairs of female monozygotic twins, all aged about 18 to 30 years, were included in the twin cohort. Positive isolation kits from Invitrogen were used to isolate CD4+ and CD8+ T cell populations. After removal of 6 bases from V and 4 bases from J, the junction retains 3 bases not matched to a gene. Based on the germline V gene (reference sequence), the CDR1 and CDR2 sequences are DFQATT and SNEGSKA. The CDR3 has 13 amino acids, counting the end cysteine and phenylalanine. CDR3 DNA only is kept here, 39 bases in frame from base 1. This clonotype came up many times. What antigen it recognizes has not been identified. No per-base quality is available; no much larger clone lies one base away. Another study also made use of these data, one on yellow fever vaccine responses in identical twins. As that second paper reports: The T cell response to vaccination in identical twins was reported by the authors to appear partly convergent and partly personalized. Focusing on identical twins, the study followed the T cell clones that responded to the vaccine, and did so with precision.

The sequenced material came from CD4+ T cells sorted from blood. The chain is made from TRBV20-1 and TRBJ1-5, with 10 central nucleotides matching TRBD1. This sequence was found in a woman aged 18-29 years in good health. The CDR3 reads CSAMGQGNQPQHF. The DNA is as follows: TGCAGTGCGATGGGACAGGGGAATCAGCCCCAGCATTTT.